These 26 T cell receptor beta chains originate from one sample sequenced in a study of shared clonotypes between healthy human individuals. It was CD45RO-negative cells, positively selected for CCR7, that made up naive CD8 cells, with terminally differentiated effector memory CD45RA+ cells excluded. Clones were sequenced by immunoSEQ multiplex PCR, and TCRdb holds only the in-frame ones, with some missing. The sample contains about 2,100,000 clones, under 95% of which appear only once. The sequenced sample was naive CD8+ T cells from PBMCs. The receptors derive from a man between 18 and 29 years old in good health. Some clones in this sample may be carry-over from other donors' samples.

CDR3 sequence reads: CASSLRARGETQYF. DNA for the CDR3: TGTGCCAGCAGCTTGAGGGCCAGGGGAGAGACCCAGTACTTC. This sequence joins TRBV11-2 and TRBJ2-5, with D possibly being TRBD1 (6 bases). The CDR3 runs to 14 residues. V was pared by 3 bases and J by 4 bases, with 12 bases between. The germline CDR1 and CDR2 sequences are SGHAT and FQNNGV. Using reference TRBV11-2 and TRBJ2-5 for the parts outside the CDR3, the full variable domain is EAGVAQSPRYKIIEKRQSVAFWCNPISGHATLYWYQQILGQGPKLLIQFQNNGVVDDSQLPKDRFSAERLKGVDSTLKIQPAKLEDSAVYLCASSLRARGETQYFGPGTRLLVL.

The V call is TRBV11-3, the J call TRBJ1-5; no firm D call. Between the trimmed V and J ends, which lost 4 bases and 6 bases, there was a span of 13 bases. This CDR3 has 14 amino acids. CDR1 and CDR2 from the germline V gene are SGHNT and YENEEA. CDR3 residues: CASSSPKLCQPQHF. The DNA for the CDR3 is TGTGCCAGCAGCTCCCCCAAGCTTTGTCAGCCCCAGCATTTT.

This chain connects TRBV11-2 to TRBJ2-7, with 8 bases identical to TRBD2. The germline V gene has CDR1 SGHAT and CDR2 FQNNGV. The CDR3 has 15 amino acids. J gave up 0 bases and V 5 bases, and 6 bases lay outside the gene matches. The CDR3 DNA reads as TGTGCCAGCAGCGGAACTAGCGGCCACTCCTACGAGCAGTACTTC. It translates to CASSGTSGHSYEQYF.

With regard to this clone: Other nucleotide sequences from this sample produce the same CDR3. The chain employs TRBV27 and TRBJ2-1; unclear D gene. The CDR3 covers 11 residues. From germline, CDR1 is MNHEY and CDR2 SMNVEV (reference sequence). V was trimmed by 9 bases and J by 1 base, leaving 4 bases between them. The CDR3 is CASTSYNEQFF. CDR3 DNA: TGTGCCAGTACATCCTACAATGAGCAGTTCTTC.

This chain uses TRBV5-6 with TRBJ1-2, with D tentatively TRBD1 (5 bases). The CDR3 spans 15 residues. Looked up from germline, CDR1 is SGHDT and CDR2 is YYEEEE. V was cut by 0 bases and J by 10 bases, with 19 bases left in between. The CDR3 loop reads CASSLAVEGPRVYTF. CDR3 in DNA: TGTGCCAGCAGCTTGGCCGTTGAGGGGCCCAGAGTCTACACCTTC.

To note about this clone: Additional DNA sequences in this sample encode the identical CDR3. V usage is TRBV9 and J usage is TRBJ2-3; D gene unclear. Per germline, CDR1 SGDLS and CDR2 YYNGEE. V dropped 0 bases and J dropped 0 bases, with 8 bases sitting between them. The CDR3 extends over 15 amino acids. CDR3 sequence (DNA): TGTGCCAGCAGCGTAGCTGGGAAAAGCACAGATACGCAGTATTTT. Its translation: CASSVAGKSTDTQYF.

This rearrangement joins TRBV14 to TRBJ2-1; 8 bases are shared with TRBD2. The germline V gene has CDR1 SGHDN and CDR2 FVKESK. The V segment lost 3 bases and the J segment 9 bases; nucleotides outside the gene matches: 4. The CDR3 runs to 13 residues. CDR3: CASSQELAVEQFF. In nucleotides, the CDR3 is TGTGCCAGCAGCCAGGAACTAGCGGTTGAGCAGTTCTTC.

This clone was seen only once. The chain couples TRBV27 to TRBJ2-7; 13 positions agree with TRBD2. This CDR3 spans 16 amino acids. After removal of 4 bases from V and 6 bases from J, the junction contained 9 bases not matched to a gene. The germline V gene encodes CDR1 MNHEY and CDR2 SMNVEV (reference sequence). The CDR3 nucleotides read TGTGCCAGCAGTTCCCTGACTAGCGGGAGGCGGGGCGAGCAGTACTTC. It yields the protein CASSSLTSGRRGEQYF.

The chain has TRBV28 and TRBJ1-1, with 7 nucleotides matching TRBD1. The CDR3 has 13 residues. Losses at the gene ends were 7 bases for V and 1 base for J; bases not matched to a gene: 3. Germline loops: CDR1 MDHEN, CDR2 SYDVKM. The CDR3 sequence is CASKDRWNTEAFF. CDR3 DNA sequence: TGTGCCAGCAAGGACAGGTGGAACACTGAAGCTTTCTTT.

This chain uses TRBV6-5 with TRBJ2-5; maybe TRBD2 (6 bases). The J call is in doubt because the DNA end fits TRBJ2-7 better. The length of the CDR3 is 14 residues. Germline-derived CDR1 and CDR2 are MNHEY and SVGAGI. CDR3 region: CASSYSVEGSEQYF. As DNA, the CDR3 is TGTGCCAGCAGTTACTCTGTGGAGGGAAGCGAGCAGTACTTC.

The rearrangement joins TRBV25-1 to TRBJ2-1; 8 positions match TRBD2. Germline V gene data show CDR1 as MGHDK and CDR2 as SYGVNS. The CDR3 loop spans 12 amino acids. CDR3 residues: CAAGVIGNEQFF. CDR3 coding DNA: TGTGCAGCGGGAGTTATTGGCAATGAGCAGTTCTTC.

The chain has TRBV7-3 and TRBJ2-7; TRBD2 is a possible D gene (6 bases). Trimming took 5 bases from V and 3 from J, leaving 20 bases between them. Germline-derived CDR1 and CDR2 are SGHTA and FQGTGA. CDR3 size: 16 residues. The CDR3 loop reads CASSDSPGTVSYEQYF. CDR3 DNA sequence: TGTGCCAGCAGCGATTCTCCCGGGACTGTTAGCTACGAGCAGTACTTC.

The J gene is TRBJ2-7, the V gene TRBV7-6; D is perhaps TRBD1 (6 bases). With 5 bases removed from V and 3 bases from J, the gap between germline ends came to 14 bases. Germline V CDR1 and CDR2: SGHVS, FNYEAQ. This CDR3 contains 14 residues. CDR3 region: CASSQGHAVYEQYF. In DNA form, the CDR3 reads TGTGCCAGCAGCCAGGGACATGCTGTCTACGAGCAGTACTTC.

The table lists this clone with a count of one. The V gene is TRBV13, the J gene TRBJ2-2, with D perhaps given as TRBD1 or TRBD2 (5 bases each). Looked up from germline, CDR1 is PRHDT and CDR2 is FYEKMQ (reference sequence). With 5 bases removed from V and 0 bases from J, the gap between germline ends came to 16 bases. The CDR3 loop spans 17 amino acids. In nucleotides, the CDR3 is TGTGCCAGCAGCCCCCGGCCGGGGCTCGCGAACACCGGGGAGCTGTTTTTT. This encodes CASSPRPGLANTGELFF.

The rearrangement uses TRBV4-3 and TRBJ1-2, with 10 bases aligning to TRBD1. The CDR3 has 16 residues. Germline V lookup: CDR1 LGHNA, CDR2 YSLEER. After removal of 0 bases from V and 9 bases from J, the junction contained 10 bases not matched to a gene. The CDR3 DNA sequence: TGCGCCAGCAGCCAAGATCTAAGAGGGACAGGGGAAAGCTACACCTTC. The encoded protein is CASSQDLRGTGESYTF.

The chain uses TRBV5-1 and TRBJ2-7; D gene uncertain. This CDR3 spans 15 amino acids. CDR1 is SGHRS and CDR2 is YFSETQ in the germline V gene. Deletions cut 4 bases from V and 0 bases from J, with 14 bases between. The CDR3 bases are TGCGCCAGCAGCCTTGGGTGGCAAAGCTCCTACGAGCAGTACTTC. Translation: CASSLGWQSSYEQYF.

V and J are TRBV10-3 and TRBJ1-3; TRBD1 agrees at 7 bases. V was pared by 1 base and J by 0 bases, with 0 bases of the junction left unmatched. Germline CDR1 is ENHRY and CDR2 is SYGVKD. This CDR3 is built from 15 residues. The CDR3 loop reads CAISEWDSSGNTIYF. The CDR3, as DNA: TGTGCCATCAGTGAGTGGGACAGCTCTGGAAACACCATATATTTT.

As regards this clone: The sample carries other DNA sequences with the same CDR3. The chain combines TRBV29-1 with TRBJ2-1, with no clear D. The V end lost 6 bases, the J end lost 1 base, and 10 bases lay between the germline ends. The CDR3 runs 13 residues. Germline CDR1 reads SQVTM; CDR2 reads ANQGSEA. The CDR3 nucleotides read TGCAGCGTCGGAGAACGGTCCTACAATGAGCAGTTCTTC. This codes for CSVGERSYNEQFF.

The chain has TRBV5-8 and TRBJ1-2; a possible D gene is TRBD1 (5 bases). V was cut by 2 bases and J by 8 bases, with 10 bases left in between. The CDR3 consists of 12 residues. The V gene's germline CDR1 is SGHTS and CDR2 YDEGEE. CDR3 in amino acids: CASSFGQSGYTF. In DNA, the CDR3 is TGTGCCAGCAGCTTTGGACAATCCGGCTACACCTTC.

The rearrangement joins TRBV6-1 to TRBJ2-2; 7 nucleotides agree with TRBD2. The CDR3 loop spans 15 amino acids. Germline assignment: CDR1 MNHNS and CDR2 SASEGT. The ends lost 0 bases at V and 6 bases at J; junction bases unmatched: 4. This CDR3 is CASSEAWGGAGELFF. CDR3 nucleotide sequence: TGTGCCAGCAGTGAAGCTTGGGGAGGGGCCGGGGAGCTGTTTTTT.

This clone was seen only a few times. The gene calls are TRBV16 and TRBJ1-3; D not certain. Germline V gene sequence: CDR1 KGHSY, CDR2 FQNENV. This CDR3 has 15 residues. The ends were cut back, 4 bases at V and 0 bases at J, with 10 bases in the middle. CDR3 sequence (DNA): TGTGCCAGCAGCCTAATCCCAGGCTCTGGAAACACCATATATTTT. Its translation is CASSLIPGSGNTIYF.

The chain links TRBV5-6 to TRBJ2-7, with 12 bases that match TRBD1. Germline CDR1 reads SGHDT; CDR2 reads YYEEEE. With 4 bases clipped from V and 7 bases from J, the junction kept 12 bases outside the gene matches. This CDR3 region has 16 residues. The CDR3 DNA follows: TGTGCCAGCAGCCTGGGCCCGGGACAGGGGGCGCGTGAGCAGTACTTC. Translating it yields CASSLGPGQGAREQYF.

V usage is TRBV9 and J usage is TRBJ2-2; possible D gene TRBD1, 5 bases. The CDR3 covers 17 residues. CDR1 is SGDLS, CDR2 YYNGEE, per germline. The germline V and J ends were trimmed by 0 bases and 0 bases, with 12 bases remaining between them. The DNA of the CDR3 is TGTGCCAGCAGCGTAGACCCGAAGGGGCCGAACACCGGGGAGCTGTTTTTT. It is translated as CASSVDPKGPNTGELFF.

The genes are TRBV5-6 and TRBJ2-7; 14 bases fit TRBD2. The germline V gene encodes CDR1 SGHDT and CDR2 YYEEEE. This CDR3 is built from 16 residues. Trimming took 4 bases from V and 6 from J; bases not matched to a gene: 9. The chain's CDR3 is CASSGTGLAGVGEQYF. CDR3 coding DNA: TGTGCCAGCAGCGGAACGGGACTAGCGGGAGTCGGCGAGCAGTACTTC.

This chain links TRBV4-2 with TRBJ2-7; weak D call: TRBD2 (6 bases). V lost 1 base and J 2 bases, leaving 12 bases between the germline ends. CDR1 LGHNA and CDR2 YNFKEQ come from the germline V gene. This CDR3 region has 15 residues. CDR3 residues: CASSQGGENPYEQYF. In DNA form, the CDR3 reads TGTGCCAGCAGCCAAGGCGGGGAAAACCCCTACGAGCAGTACTTC.

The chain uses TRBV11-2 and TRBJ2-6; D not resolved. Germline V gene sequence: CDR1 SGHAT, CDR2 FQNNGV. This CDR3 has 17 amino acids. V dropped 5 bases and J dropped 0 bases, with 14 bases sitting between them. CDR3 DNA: TGTGCCAGCAGCAAGTCAAGGCTCGTCTCTGGGGCCAACGTCCTGACTTTC. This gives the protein CASSKSRLVSGANVLTF.